This T cell receptor beta chain was sequenced during a study of cytomegalovirus exposure and HLA in healthy donors. Study background: Genotyping showed around 81% of fewer than 500 donors falling in the Caucasian-associated ancestry cluster.

Regarding this clone: Its antigen is not known.

60 Vbeta and 13 Jbeta primers were used in PCR. Only in-frame clones appear in the TCRdb table, and some are missing; sequencing was by immunoSEQ multiplex PCR. The profile shows roughly 150,000 clones, over 70% of them singletons. Study results and limitations: A later analysis linked a missense variant in DCLRE1C to the trimming of TCR beta V and J genes.

The CDR3 extends over 13 amino acids. V was clipped by 6 bases and J by 3 bases; unmatched bases: 3. Germline V gives CDR1 MNHEY, CDR2 SVGAGI. Sequenced: PBMCs. The receptor was derived from a woman in her 40s in good health and CMV-seropositive. The chain combines TRBV6-5 with TRBJ1-2; TRBD1 matches at 8 bases. The CDR3 sequence is CASRKQGDYGYTF. For the CDR3, the DNA is TGTGCCAGCAGAAAACAGGGGGACTATGGCTACACCTTC.